This TCR beta chain stems from a study of blood T cells in healthy people across ages. The CDR3 is 17 residues long. CDR1 and CDR2 from the germline V gene are SGHVS and FQNEAQ. With 5 bases clipped from V and 1 base from J, the junction kept 13 bases outside the gene matches. Through a sample-barcoded 5' primer and a J-beta primer mix, a second PCR was run for roughly 7 to 11 cycles. MiXCR, applied by TCRdb to the 5' RACE reads, yields one record per CDR3 protein. The sample has 750,000 or so distinct CDR3 sequences, approximately 25% seen once; the top ten hold more than 8%. A few counts support this clonotype. These records were also assigned to another study, of T cells of mothers and their children.

The sequence was collected from a boy between 10 and 17 years old in good health. V usage is TRBV7-8 and J usage is TRBJ2-5, with 7 bases fitting TRBD2. The sample consisted of blood. DNA of the CDR3: TGTGCCAGCAGCCCATCGGTGGCGGGGGAGTTCCAAGAGACCCAGTACTTC. Protein product: CASSPSVAGEFQETQYF.